This T cell receptor beta chain emerged from a study of regulatory T cells in long-lasting Graves disease. Study details: Those Graves' patients who were newly diagnosed had been on antithyroid drugs under 3 months.

This CDR3 has 12 amino acids. Germline loops: CDR1 DFQATT, CDR2 SNEGSKA (reference sequence). The V gene lost 5 bases and the J gene lost 6 bases, with 14 bases spanning the gap. The sample's time point: newly diagnosed GD, antithyroid drugs for less than 3 months. PBMCs were the source of the RNA used for TCR sequencing. This clonotype turned up a few times. For TCR beta, libraries came from iRepertoire HTBI primers and Arm-PCR of CDR3 regions. Each CDR3 protein is one row after TCRdb ran MiXCR on the multiplex PCR reads. The sample holds approximately 350,000 distinct CDR3 sequences, 12% seen once. The sample was also reused in another study, on T cells in Graves' hyperthyroidism and ophthalmopathy. From that paper: Thyroid ultrasound, orbital computed tomography, clinical symptoms, and serum thyroxine and TRAb underpinned diagnoses. Ophthalmopathy could be told apart from stable hyperthyroidism with a 13 V-J model. The model anticipated ophthalmopathy a median about six months pre-onset.

The J gene is TRBJ2-7, the V gene TRBV20-1; TRBD2 might be the D (5 bases). The sequenced sample was peripheral blood mononuclear cells (PBMCs), obtained at new diagnosis, from a patient treated with antithyroid drugs. The receptor was isolated from a woman between 18 and 30 years old with Graves disease. Here the CDR3 reads CSALGSAGEQYV. In DNA, the CDR3 is TGCAGTGCTTTGGGCTCCGCGGGCGAGCAGTACGTC.